The T cell receptor (beta chain) described here comes from a study of blood T cell repertoires in COVID-19. In germline, CDR1 is LNHDA, CDR2 SQIVND (reference sequence). This CDR3 contains 15 residues. Deletions cut 5 bases from V and 3 bases from J, with 16 bases between. Here immunoSEQ multiplex PCR was the method, and the copy in TCRdb shows in-frame clones only, minus some. The sample yields some 87,000 clones, about 79% seen once. The receptor was derived from a human donor in a cohort sampled during active COVID-19. The chain has TRBV19 and TRBJ1-2; possible D gene TRBD1, 6 bases. The sequenced sample was peripheral blood. The CDR3 DNA is TGTGCCAGTAGTCTCACCTGGACAGCGGACTATGGCTACACCTTC. This sequence encodes CASSLTWTADYGYTF.